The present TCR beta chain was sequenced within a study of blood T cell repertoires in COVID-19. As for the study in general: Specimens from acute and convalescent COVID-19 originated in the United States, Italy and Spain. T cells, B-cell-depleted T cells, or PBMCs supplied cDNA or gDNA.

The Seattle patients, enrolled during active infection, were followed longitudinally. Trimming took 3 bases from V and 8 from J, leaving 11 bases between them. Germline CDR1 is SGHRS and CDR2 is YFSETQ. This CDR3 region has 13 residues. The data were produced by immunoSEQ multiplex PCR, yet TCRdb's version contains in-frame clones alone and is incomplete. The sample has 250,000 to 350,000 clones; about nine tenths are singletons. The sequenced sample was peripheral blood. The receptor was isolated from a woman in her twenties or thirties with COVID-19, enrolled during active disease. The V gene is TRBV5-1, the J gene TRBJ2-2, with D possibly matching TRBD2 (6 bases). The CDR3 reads CASSWSGSGELFF. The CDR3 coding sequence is TGCGCCAGCAGCTGGAGCGGGTCTGGGGAGCTGTTTTTT.